What follows is one T cell receptor (beta chain) and its context. Its specificity is not known. The data belong to a study of cytomegalovirus exposure and HLA in healthy donors. Study-wide findings and caveats: A few CMV-associated chains were confirmed in vitro to be specific for CMV antigens. Reported findings show TCR beta sequences accurately forecast HLA-A and HLA-B alleles in most subjects. Researchers had no immune exposure information except CMV serostatus available. Reportedly, a later analysis found an Asian-associated ancestry cluster had fewer N-insertions than the roughly 700-donor mean.

The CDR3 contains 13 residues. Germline loops: CDR1 MRHNA, CDR2 SNTAGT. V lost 8 bases and J lost 1; bases outside the gene matches: 4. Primers for the PCR totalled 60 Vbeta and 13 Jbeta. The repertoire was sequenced with immunoSEQ multiplex PCR; TCRdb's copy has only in-frame clones and lacks some. This table has roughly 120,000 clones, around two thirds appearing once. Sequencing input: PBMCs. The V call is TRBV6-4, the J call TRBJ1-1, with TRBD1 matching over 7 bases. This clonotype was sampled from a man aged 60-69 years in good health and CMV-seropositive. CDR3 nucleotide sequence: TGTGCCAGCTCGGGACAGCCGAACACTGAAGCTTTCTTT. Its translation: CASSGQPNTEAFF.